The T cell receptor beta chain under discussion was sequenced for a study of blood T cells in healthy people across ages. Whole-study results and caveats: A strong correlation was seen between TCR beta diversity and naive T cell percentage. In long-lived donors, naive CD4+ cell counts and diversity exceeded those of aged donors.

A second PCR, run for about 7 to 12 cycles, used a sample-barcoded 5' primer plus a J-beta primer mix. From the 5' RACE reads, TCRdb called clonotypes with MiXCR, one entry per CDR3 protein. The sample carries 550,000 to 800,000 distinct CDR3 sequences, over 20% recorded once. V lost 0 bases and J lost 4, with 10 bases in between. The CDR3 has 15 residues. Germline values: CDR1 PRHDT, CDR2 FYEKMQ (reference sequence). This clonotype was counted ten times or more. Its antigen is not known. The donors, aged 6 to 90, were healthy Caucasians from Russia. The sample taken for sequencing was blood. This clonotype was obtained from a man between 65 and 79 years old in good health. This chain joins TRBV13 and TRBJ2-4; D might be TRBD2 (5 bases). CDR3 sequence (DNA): TGTGCCAGCAGCTTAGGGCGAGGGCCTAAAAACATTCAGTACTTC. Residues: CASSLGRGPKNIQYF.